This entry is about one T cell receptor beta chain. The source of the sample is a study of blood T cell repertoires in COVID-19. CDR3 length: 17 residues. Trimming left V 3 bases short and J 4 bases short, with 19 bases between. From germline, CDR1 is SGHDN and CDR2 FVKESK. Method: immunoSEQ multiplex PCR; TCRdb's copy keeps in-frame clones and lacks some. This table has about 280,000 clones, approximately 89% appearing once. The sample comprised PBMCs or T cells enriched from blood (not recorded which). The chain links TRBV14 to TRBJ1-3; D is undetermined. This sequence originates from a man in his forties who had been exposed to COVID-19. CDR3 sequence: CASSHRRESGLGNTIYF. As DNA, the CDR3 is TGTGCCAGCAGCCATAGAAGAGAGTCAGGTCTGGGAAACACCATATATTTT.